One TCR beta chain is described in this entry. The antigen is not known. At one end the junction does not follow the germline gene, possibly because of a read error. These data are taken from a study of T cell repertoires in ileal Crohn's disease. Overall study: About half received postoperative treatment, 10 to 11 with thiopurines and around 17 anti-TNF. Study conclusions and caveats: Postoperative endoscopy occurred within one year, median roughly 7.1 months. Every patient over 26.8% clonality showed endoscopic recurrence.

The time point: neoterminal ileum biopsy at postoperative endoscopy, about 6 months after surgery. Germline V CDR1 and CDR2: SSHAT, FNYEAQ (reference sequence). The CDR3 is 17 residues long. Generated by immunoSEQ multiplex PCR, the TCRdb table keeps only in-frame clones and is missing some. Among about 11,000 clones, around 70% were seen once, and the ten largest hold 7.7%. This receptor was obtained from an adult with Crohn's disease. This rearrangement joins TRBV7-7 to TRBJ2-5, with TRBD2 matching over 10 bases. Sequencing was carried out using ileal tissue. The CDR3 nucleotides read TGTGCTAGCAGCTTAGCCCCAGCGGGAGGGCCGGGGGAGACCCAGTACTTC. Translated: CASSLAPAGGPGETQYF.